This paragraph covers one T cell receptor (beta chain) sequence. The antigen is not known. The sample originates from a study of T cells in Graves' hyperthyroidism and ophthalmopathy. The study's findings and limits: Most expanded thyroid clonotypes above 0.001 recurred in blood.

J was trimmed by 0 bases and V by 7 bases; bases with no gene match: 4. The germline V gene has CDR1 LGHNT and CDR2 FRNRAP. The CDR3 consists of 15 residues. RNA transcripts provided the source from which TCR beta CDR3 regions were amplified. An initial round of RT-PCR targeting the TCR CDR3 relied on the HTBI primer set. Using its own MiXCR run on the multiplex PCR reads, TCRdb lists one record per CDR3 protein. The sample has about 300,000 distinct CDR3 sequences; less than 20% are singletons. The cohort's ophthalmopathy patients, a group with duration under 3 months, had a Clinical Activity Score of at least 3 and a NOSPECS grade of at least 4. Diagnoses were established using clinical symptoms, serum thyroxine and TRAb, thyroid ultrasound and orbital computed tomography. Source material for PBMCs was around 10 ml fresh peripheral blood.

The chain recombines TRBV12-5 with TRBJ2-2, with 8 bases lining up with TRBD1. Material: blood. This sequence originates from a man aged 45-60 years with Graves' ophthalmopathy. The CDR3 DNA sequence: TGTGCTAGTGCCCCGGGACAGGCGAACACCGGGGAGCTGTTTTTT. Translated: CASAPGQANTGELFF.